Below, 15 T cell receptor beta chains from the same sample are listed, as sequenced in a study of beta chain features in type 1 diabetes. Study-wide results and limits: There was a moderate but significant shortening of TCRB CDR3s in all four CD4+ subsets of Type 1 diabetes patients.

Antigens for these TCRs are unknown. Since all of the isolated RNA was reverse transcribed, expressed TCRB transcripts were what got sequenced. Profiled with immunoSEQ multiplex PCR; TCRdb holds only in-frame clones, not every one. The sample contains 250,000 or so clones, about a fifth of which appear only once. Sequenced input: naive CD4+ T cells from blood. All receptors come from a middle-aged woman with type 1 diabetes.

This clone turned up a few times. V gene TRBV25-1 combines with J gene TRBJ2-7, with 7 nucleotides matching TRBD2. This CDR3 is 16 amino acids long. V was pared by 3 bases and J by 5 bases, with 13 bases of the junction left unmatched. In germline, CDR1 is MGHDK, CDR2 SYGVNS. The CDR3 here is CASSDGGGRRRHEQYF. DNA for the CDR3: TGTGCCAGCAGTGATGGGGGGGGGAGAAGGCGGCACGAGCAGTACTTC.

This clone was counted between two and nine times. The V gene is TRBV7-9, the J gene TRBJ2-5; D uncertain. This CDR3 has 11 residues. CDR1 and CDR2 (germline): SEHNR, FQNEAQ (reference sequence). Trimming removed 5 bases at V and 4 bases at J, with 5 bases between. The CDR3 loop reads CASSTRETQYF. CDR3 in DNA: TGTGCCAGCAGCACAAGAGAGACCCAGTACTTC.

This clone was detected only a few times. This chain uses TRBV7-9 with TRBJ1-1, with D hard to call. CDR1 SEHNR and CDR2 FQNEAQ come from the germline V gene (reference sequence). The CDR3 runs 12 residues. V gave up 8 bases and J gave up 11 bases, with 18 bases separating them. The CDR3 is CASGIEAFGAFF. In DNA, the CDR3 is TGTGCCAGCGGAATAGAGGCATTTGGGGCTTTCTTT.

The chain employs TRBV18 and TRBJ1-2; possibly TRBD1 for D (6 bases). Germline assignment: CDR1 KGHSH and CDR2 LQKENI. The V and J ends lost 4 bases and 1 base respectively, with 7 bases between them. The CDR3 extends over 13 amino acids. The CDR3 nucleotides are TGTGCCAGCTCACTACAGGGTAACTATGGCTACACCTTC. This gives the protein CASSLQGNYGYTF.

V is TRBV12-5 and J is TRBJ2-7; no clear D. The germline gives CDR1 LGHNT, CDR2 FRNRAP. V lost 1 base and J lost 4, with 5 bases in between. The CDR3 sequence is 12 residues long. Here the CDR3 DNA reads TGTGCTAGTGGTTTGGACAGTTACGAGCAGTACTTC. Its protein is CASGLDSYEQYF.

This clone was recorded a few times. Here the CDR3 DNA reads TGCAGCGTGGGACAGGGGGCGAGGGAAAAACTGTTTTTT. It yields the protein CSVGQGAREKLFF. The V and J genes are TRBV29-1 and TRBJ1-4; the match to TRBD1 covers 12 bases. CDR1 and CDR2 (germline): SQVTM, ANQGSEA. The CDR3 has 13 amino acids. J lost 8 bases, V lost 6 bases, and 4 bases had no gene match.

The chain combines TRBV29-1 with TRBJ2-1, with 10 bases matching TRBD2. The V and J ends lost 8 bases and 0 bases, in that order; junction bases with no gene match: 10. CDR3 length: 16 residues. Germline CDR1 and CDR2: SQVTM and ANQGSEA. The CDR3 sequence is CSILAGLAASYNEQFF. CDR3 nucleotides: TGCAGCATCCTTGCTGGACTAGCGGCCTCCTACAATGAGCAGTTCTTC.

The chain uses TRBV10-3 and TRBJ2-4; TRBD2 agrees at 9 bases. Germline-derived CDR1 and CDR2 are ENHRY and SYGVKD. V dropped 5 bases and J dropped 3; count of bases not matched to a gene: 11. CDR3 size: 17 residues. The CDR3 sequence is CAISPIAGGFDKNIQYF. Written as DNA, the CDR3 is TGTGCCATCAGTCCCATCGCGGGAGGGTTTGACAAAAACATTCAGTACTTC.

As to this clone: This sample includes further DNA sequences coding for the same CDR3. The J gene is TRBJ1-2, the V gene TRBV9, with D unclear. The CDR3 totals 13 residues. V was trimmed by 2 bases and J by 1 base, leaving 6 bases between them. CDR1 is SGDLS and CDR2 is YYNGEE in the germline V gene. CDR3 region: CASSVGGNYGYTF. CDR3 DNA sequence: TGTGCCAGCAGCGTTGGCGGTAACTATGGCTACACCTTC. Supplemented by reference TRBV9 and TRBJ1-2, the full variable domain reads DSGVTQTPKHLITATGQRVTLRCSPRSGDLSVYWYQQSLDQGLQFLIQYYNGEERAKGNILERFSAQQFPDLHSELNLSSLELGDSALYFCASSVGGNYGYTFGSGTRLTVV.

This sequence joins TRBV29-1 and TRBJ1-1, with 8 bases that match TRBD1. The CDR3 extends over 12 amino acids. Germline assignment: CDR1 SQVTM and CDR2 ANQGSEA. V shed 8 bases and J 8 bases; nucleotides not matched to a gene: 10. The CDR3 loop is CSSEGQVGEAFF. The CDR3 region has the DNA TGCAGCTCGGAGGGACAGGTGGGAGAAGCTTTCTTT.

This clone was recorded once. CDR3: CASSVDRAAGELFF. CDR3 DNA: TGTGCCAGCAGCGTGGACAGGGCCGCCGGGGAGCTGTTTTTT. The chain has TRBV9 and TRBJ2-2; 8 bases match TRBD1. J lost 6 bases, V lost 2 bases, and 3 bases had no gene match. The CDR3 loop spans 14 amino acids. Per the germline V gene, CDR1 is SGDLS and CDR2 is YYNGEE.

This clone was counted a few times. V gene TRBV7-2 combines with J gene TRBJ1-3; 7 bases are shared with TRBD1. V was pared by 1 base and J by 7 bases, with 4 bases of the junction left unmatched. Germline CDR1 reads SGHTA; CDR2 reads FQGNSA. The CDR3 runs to 14 residues. The CDR3 region has the DNA TGTGCCAGCAGCTTAGGAGGACAGGCCAACACCATATATTTT. This sequence encodes CASSLGGQANTIYF.

This clone was counted a few times. The chain joins TRBV29-1 to TRBJ1-5, with D uncertain. This CDR3 is built from 14 residues. The germline V gene has CDR1 SQVTM and CDR2 ANQGSEA. With 6 bases removed from V and 7 bases from J, the gap between germline ends came to 19 bases. The CDR3 nucleotides read TGCAGCGTCGCCTATCAGGCCTCCGACCAGCCCCAGCATTTT. Its translation: CSVAYQASDQPQHF.

The rearrangement links TRBV7-2 to TRBJ2-7, with 8 bases fitting TRBD2. CDR1 SGHTA and CDR2 FQGNSA come from the germline V gene. The trim removed 5 bases at V and 2 bases at J, leaving 5 bases unmatched. This CDR3 is 14 amino acids long. CDR3 sequence: CASSLTSGTYEQYF. In DNA, the CDR3 is TGTGCCAGCAGCCTTACTAGCGGTACCTACGAGCAGTACTTC.

This clone was seen a handful of times. The rearrangement uses TRBV5-6 and TRBJ1-2; TRBD1 agrees at 7 bases. The CDR3 loop spans 13 amino acids. Unmatched junction bases numbered 8, after V lost 4 bases and J lost 8 bases. Germline V gene lookup returns CDR1 SGHDT and CDR2 YYEEEE. The CDR3 DNA reads TGTGCCAGCAGCCCGGAGGGGGCCGAGGGCTACACCTTC. Translating it yields CASSPEGAEGYTF.